These 13 T cell receptor beta chains came from one sample sequenced in a study of shared clonotypes between healthy human individuals. Assay used: immunoSEQ multiplex PCR; TCRdb lists only in-frame clones, some missing. Here the sample spans roughly 2 million clones, 85% to 95% being singletons. Sequenced sample: naive CD4+ T cells sorted from blood. Stated subset: CD45RA+ positively selected. The receptor set was obtained from a man between 18 and 29 years old in good health.

The gene calls are TRBV19 and TRBJ1-4, with D hard to call. V gave up 4 bases and J gave up 4 bases, with 10 bases separating them. Germline V CDR1 and CDR2: LNHDA, SQIVND (reference sequence). This CDR3 spans 14 amino acids. CDR3 amino acids: CASSTLRDNEKLFF. Here the CDR3 DNA reads TGTGCCAGTAGTACTCTAAGGGATAATGAAAAACTGTTTTTT.

The gene calls are TRBV5-6 and TRBJ2-2; TRBD1 is a possible D gene (5 bases). This CDR3 contains 17 residues. Germline loops: CDR1 SGHDT, CDR2 YYEEEE. With 6 bases removed from V and 0 bases from J, the gap between germline ends came to 18 bases. CDR3 sequence reads: CASTAPPPGSNTGELFF. CDR3 DNA sequence: TGTGCCAGCACCGCTCCTCCCCCAGGGTCGAACACCGGGGAGCTGTTTTTT.

J is TRBJ1-5 and V is TRBV30; D gene uncertain. The V and J ends lost 0 bases and 2 bases respectively, with 11 bases between them. The CDR3 is made up of 15 amino acids. The germline CDR1 and CDR2 sequences are GTSNPN and SVGIG (reference sequence). In DNA, the CDR3 is TGTGCCTGGAGTGTGGCCGATCGGCGCAATCAGCCCCAGCATTTT. This gives the protein CAWSVADRRNQPQHF.

This clone was observed a single time. This chain uses TRBV2 with TRBJ2-2; 8 nucleotides line up with TRBD2. Germline lookup yields CDR1 SNHLY and CDR2 FYNNEI. The CDR3 covers 15 residues. The junction had 1 base not matched to a gene; V was cut back by 3 bases and J by 1 base. The CDR3 region is CASSESGGNTGELFF. As DNA, the CDR3 is TGTGCCAGCAGTGAGAGCGGGGGGAACACCGGGGAGCTGTTTTTT. Supplemented by reference TRBV2 and TRBJ2-2, the full variable domain reads EPEVTQTPSHQVTQMGQEVILRCVPISNHLYFYWYRQILGQKVEFLVSFYNNEISEKSEIFDDQFSVERPDGSNFTLKIRSTKLEDSAMYFCASSESGGNTGELFFGEGSRLTVL.

V is TRBV5-4 and J is TRBJ1-2; 8 nucleotides align to TRBD1. Looked up from germline, CDR1 is SGHNT and CDR2 is YYREEE (reference sequence). The CDR3 covers 15 residues. After removal of 2 bases from V and 8 bases from J, the junction contained 11 bases not matched to a gene. The CDR3 loop is CASSFYAGGPAGYTF. CDR3 in DNA: TGTGCCAGCAGCTTTTACGCAGGGGGCCCTGCGGGCTACACCTTC.

J is TRBJ2-1 and V is TRBV6-5; 7 nucleotides match TRBD1. The germline V gene encodes CDR1 MNHEY and CDR2 SVGAGI. The ends lost 5 bases at V and 3 bases at J; junction bases unmatched: 7. This CDR3 has 15 residues. The CDR3 bases are TGTGCCAGCAGTCGTGGGGACAGACACTACAATGAGCAGTTCTTC. Its protein is CASSRGDRHYNEQFF.

The chain links TRBV23-1 to TRBJ2-7; D is ambiguous. TRBV23-1 is placed among ORFs of uncertain function. V gave up 11 bases and J gave up 3 bases, with 20 bases separating them. The CDR3 totals 14 residues. The CDR3 region has the DNA TGCGCCGCAACCGGAAGAACCACTTTCTACGAGCAGTACTTC. This sequence encodes CAATGRTTFYEQYF.

The CDR3 loop is CASSLVGSGTGYEQYF. CDR3 sequence (DNA): TGTGCCAGCAGCTTAGTTGGATCGGGGACAGGGTACGAGCAGTACTTC. The chain links TRBV7-9 to TRBJ2-7, with 9 bases fitting TRBD1. Germline V gene lookup returns CDR1 SEHNR and CDR2 FQNEAQ (reference sequence). V lost 1 base, J lost 4 bases, and 8 bases stayed unmatched. The CDR3 length is 16 residues. The whole variable domain, remainder taken from reference TRBV7-9 and TRBJ2-7, is DTGVSQNPRHKITKRGQNVTFRCDPISEHNRLYWYRQTLGQGPEFLTYFQNEAQLEKSRLLSDRFSAERPKGSFSTLEIQRTEQGDSAMYLCASSLVGSGTGYEQYFGPGTRLTVT.

V is TRBV5-6 and J is TRBJ2-5; the match to TRBD1 covers 9 bases. This CDR3 spans 16 amino acids. CDR1 SGHDT and CDR2 YYEEEE come from the germline V gene. Trimming took 4 bases from V and 4 from J; bases not matched to a gene: 11. CDR3: CASSQGQGKLLETQYF. CDR3 coding DNA: TGTGCCAGCAGCCAAGGACAGGGGAAACTCCTAGAGACCCAGTACTTC.

The rearrangement joins TRBV2 to TRBJ2-2; 8 bases agree with TRBD1. Germline V gives CDR1 SNHLY, CDR2 FYNNEI. Trimming at V came to 6 bases and at J to 0 bases, leaving 3 bases not matched to a gene. This CDR3 comprises 15 residues. Here the CDR3 DNA reads TGTGCCAGCAGACCGGACAGGGCGAACACCGGGGAGCTGTTTTTT. Translating it yields CASRPDRANTGELFF.

This rearrangement joins TRBV2 to TRBJ1-2; TRBD1 matches 10 bases. Losses at the gene ends were 5 bases for V and 1 base for J; bases not matched to a gene: 7. The germline V gene encodes CDR1 SNHLY and CDR2 FYNNEI. The CDR3 extends over 16 amino acids. The CDR3 sequence is CASSIPRDRGNYGYTF. CDR3 in DNA: TGTGCCAGCAGTATCCCCCGGGACAGGGGTAACTATGGCTACACCTTC.

The chain combines TRBV2 with TRBJ1-6; a weak D match, TRBD1 (6 bases). The CDR3 runs to 14 residues. Germline values: CDR1 SNHLY, CDR2 FYNNEI. The V gene lost 5 bases and the J gene lost 8 bases, with 13 bases spanning the gap. The CDR3 spells CASSLRDTYSPLHF. Here the CDR3 DNA reads TGTGCCAGCAGTCTTCGGGACACCTATTCACCCCTCCACTTT.

J is TRBJ2-7 and V is TRBV19; 7 nucleotides agree with TRBD2. Per the germline V gene, CDR1 is LNHDA and CDR2 is SQIVND (reference sequence). This CDR3 is 15 amino acids long. V shed 1 base, J shed 3 bases, and the junction held 6 bases outside the gene matches. The CDR3 DNA is TGTGCCAGTAGTATAGCCGGGGAGGGAGTCTACGAGCAGTACTTC. Amino acid sequence: CASSIAGEGVYEQYF.